This T cell receptor (beta chain) was profiled in a study of CXCR3-negative and CXCR3-positive naive CD8 T cells. This CDR3 comprises 15 residues. The germline CDR1 and CDR2 sequences are SQVTM and ANQGSEA. UMI-labeled 5' RACE yielded the TRB cDNA libraries. TCRdb reworked the 5' RACE reads into one entry per CDR3 protein, no DNA. The sample table sets out more than 65,000 distinct CDR3 sequences. This chain connects TRBV29-1 to TRBJ2-7; TCRdb calls TRBD1, which cannot be checked without DNA. The clonotype comes from a human donor in good health. Some clones in this sample may be carry-over from other donors' samples. Sequenced: naive CXCR3- CD8+ T cells from blood. Subset specified: CD45RO-CCR7+CD27+CD95- naive CD8+ T cells lacking CXCR3 (TNR3-). The CDR3 loop is CSVEGTGTSHYEQYF.